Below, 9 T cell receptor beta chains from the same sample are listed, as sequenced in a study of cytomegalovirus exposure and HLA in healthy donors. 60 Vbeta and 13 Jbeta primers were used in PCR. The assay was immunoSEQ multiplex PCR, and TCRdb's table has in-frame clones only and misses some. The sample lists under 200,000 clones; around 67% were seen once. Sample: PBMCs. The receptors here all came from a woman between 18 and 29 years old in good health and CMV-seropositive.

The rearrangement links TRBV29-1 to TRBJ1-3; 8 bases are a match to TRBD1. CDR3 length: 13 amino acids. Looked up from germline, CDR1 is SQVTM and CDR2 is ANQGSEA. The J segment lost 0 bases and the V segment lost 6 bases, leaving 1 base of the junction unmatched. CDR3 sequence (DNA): TGCAGCGTACAGGGGGACTCTGGAAACACCATATATTTT. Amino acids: CSVQGDSGNTIYF.

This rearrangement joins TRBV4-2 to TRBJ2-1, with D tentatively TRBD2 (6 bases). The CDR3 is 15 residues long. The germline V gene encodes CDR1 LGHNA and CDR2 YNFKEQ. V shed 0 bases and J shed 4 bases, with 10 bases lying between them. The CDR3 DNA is TGTGCCAGCAGCCAAGAGGGGACTTCTTACAATGAGCAGTTCTTC. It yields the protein CASSQEGTSYNEQFF.

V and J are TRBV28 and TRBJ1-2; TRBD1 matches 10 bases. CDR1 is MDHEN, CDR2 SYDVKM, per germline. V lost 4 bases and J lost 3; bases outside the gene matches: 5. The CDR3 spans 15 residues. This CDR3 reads CASSSAGQGDYGYTF. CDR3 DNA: TGTGCCAGCAGTTCGGCCGGACAGGGGGACTATGGCTACACCTTC.

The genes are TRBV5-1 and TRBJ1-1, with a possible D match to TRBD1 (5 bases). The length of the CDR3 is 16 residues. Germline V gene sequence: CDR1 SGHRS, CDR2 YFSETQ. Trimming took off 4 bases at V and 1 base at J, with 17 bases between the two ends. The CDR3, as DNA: TGCGCCAGCAGCCCTGCGGGGGGAGGGCCGAACACTGAAGCTTTCTTT. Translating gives CASSPAGGGPNTEAFF. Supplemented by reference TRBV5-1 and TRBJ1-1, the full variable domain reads KAGVTQTPRYLIKTRGQQVTLSCSPISGHRSVSWYQQTPGQGLQFLFEYFSETQRNKGNFPGRFSGRQFSNSRSEMNVSTLELGDSALYLCASSPAGGGPNTEAFFGQGTRLTVV.

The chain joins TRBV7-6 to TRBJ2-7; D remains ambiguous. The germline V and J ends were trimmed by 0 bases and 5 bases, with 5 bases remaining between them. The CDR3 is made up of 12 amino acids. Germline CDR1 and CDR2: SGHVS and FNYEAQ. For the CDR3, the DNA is TGTGCCAGCAGCTTAGCGGAGAACGAGCAGTACTTC. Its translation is CASSLAENEQYF.

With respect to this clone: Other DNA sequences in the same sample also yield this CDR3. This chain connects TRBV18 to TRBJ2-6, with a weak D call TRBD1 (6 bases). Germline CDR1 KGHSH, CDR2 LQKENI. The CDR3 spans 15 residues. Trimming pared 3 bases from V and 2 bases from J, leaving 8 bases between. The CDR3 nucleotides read TGTGCCAGCTCACCCAGGGGCACTGGGGCCAACGTCCTGACTTTC. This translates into CASSPRGTGANVLTF.

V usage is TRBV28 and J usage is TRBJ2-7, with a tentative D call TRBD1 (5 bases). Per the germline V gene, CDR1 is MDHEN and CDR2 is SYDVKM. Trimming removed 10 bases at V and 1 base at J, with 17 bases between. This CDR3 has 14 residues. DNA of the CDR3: TGTGCCAACAGGCTGCCGCAGGGATCCTACGAGCAGTACTTC. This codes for CANRLPQGSYEQYF.

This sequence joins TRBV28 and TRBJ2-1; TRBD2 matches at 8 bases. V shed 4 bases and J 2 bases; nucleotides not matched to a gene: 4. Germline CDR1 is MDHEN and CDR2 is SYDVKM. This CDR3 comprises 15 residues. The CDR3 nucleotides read TGTGCCAGCAGTTCGGGAGGGGGGCCCTACAATGAGCAGTTCTTC. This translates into CASSSGGGPYNEQFF. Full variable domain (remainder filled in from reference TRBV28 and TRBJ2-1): DVKVTQSSRYLVKRTGEKVFLECVQDMDHENMFWYRQDPGLGLRLIYFSYDVKMKEKGDIPEGYSVSREKKERFSLILESASTNQTSMYLCASSSGGGPYNEQFFGPGTRLTVL.

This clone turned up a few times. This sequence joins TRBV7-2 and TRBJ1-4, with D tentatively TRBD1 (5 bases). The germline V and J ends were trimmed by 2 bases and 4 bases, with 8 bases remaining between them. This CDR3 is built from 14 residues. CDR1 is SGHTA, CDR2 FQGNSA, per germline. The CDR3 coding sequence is TGTGCCAGCAGCTTACAGGGCATTAATGAAAAACTGTTTTTT. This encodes CASSLQGINEKLFF.